This TCR beta chain is from a study of cytomegalovirus exposure and HLA in healthy donors. Study at large: Early released data comprised some 85 million unique TCRs from HLA-typed donors.

A multiplex PCR was run with 60 Vbeta primers and 13 Jbeta primers. Some clones are missing from TCRdb's copy, which holds only in-frame ones; the method was immunoSEQ multiplex PCR. In all, the sample yields 45,000 to 60,000 clones. V lost 9 bases and J lost 0; bases outside the gene matches: 4. Germline lookup yields CDR1 LNHDA and CDR2 SQIVND (reference sequence). The CDR3 is 13 residues long. This rearrangement joins TRBV19 to TRBJ1-1; TRBD1 matches at 7 bases. The TCR was taken from a male donor in good health and CMV-seronegative. The sequenced material came from PBMCs. CDR3: CASTDRVNTEAFF. For the CDR3, the DNA is TGTGCCAGCACCGACAGGGTGAACACTGAAGCTTTCTTT.